Presented here are 18 T cell receptor beta chains from one specimen sequenced in a study of T cell changes during pregnancy in multiple sclerosis. Sequencing was performed with immunoSEQ multiplex PCR; in TCRdb, only in-frame clones are kept and a portion is missing. In the table there are 19,000 or so clones, approximately 88% of which are singletons. Material: CD8+ T cells from peripheral blood mononuclear cells, obtained after pregnancy. These receptors all come from a female donor in good health, enrolled as a control in a pregnancy study.

The chain combines TRBV5-1 with TRBJ2-4; D might be TRBD2 (5 bases). The CDR3 is 17 residues long. CDR1 is SGHRS, CDR2 YFSETQ, per germline. V lost 2 bases to trimming and J lost 0 bases, with 15 bases between them. The CDR3 is CASSLFPQEVAKNIQYF. The CDR3 DNA reads as TGCGCCAGCAGCTTATTTCCCCAGGAGGTAGCCAAAAACATTCAGTACTTC.

The genes are TRBV5-5 and TRBJ2-1; D is uncertain. The CDR3 spans 16 residues. V shed 0 bases and J shed 0 bases, with 10 bases lying between them. CDR1 and CDR2 (germline): SGHKS, YYEKEE (reference sequence). CDR3 loop: CASSLGAKDSYNEQFF. The CDR3 DNA is TGTGCCAGCAGCTTGGGAGCGAAGGACTCCTACAATGAGCAGTTCTTC. The complete variable domain, with remaining parts taken from reference TRBV5-5 and TRBJ2-1, reads DAGVTQSPTHLIKTRGQQVTLRCSPISGHKSVSWYQQVLGQGPQFIFQYYEKEERGRGNFPDRFSARQFPNYSSELNVNALLLGDSALYLCASSLGAKDSYNEQFFGPGTRLTVL.

This clone was counted a single time. The chain combines TRBV9 with TRBJ1-2; D gene ambiguous. The germline CDR1 and CDR2 sequences are SGDLS and YYNGEE. The CDR3 totals 11 residues. Trimming removed 0 bases at V and 10 bases at J, with 7 bases between. DNA for the CDR3: TGTGCCAGCAGCGTAGGAGGGATCTACACCTTC. Amino acids: CASSVGGIYTF.

DNA for the CDR3: TGTGCCAGCAGCCCGGGGGGGACTAATCAGCCCCAGCATTTT. It encodes CASSPGGTNQPQHF. The J gene is TRBJ1-5, the V gene TRBV9, with a weak D call TRBD1 (5 bases). V lost 4 bases to trimming and J lost 4 bases, with 12 bases between them. The CDR3 length is 14 residues. Germline CDR1 and CDR2: SGDLS and YYNGEE. Combining the CDR3 with reference TRBV9 and TRBJ1-5 gives the whole variable domain DSGVTQTPKHLITATGQRVTLRCSPRSGDLSVYWYQQSLDQGLQFLIQYYNGEERAKGNILERFSAQQFPDLHSELNLSSLELGDSALYFCASSPGGTNQPQHFGDGTRLSIL.

The chain carries TRBV6-4 and TRBJ2-3; TRBD2 matches at 7 bases. V gave up 4 bases and J gave up 2 bases; unmatched junction bases: 6. Looked up from germline, CDR1 is MRHNA and CDR2 is SNTAGT. This CDR3 has 15 amino acids. The CDR3 loop is CASSVGGEATDTQYF. Here the CDR3 DNA reads TGTGCCAGCAGTGTGGGGGGGGAGGCCACAGATACGCAGTATTTT.

The chain combines TRBV7-2 with TRBJ2-7; D possibly corresponds to TRBD1 (5 bases). Trimming removed 0 bases at V and 2 bases at J, with 11 bases between. CDR1 SGHTA and CDR2 FQGNSA come from the germline V gene. The CDR3 runs to 15 residues. CDR3 bases: TGTGCCAGCAGCTTAGCTTCCCAGGGAACCTACGAGCAGTACTTC. It yields the protein CASSLASQGTYEQYF.

V is TRBV7-9 and J is TRBJ1-1; 9 nucleotides match TRBD1. Germline V gives CDR1 SEHNR, CDR2 FQNEAQ (reference sequence). This CDR3 contains 15 residues. J gave up 5 bases and V 5 bases, and 9 bases lay outside the gene matches. CDR3 amino acids: CASSVPGTGRTEAFF. The CDR3 DNA follows: TGTGCCAGCAGCGTACCGGGGACAGGGCGGACTGAAGCTTTCTTT.

The rearrangement uses TRBV19 and TRBJ2-1, with TRBD1 matching 8 bases. V dropped 8 bases and J dropped 3; count of bases not matched to a gene: 6. Germline V gives CDR1 LNHDA, CDR2 SQIVND (reference sequence). This CDR3 has 14 residues. CDR3 DNA sequence: TGTGCCAGTTCGGACAGGGCGGACTACAATGAGCAGTTCTTC. It translates to CASSDRADYNEQFF.

The V and J genes are TRBV6-1 and TRBJ2-3; 10 nucleotides match TRBD2. CDR1 and CDR2 from the germline V gene are MNHNS and SASEGT. Trimming removed 3 bases from V and 4 bases from J; junction bases left unmatched: 4. This CDR3 region has 15 residues. CDR3 DNA sequence: TGTGCCAGCAGTGAGTCTAGCGGGGGACCAGATACGCAGTATTTT. This codes for CASSESSGGPDTQYF.

This clone was observed a single time. V usage is TRBV30 and J usage is TRBJ1-1; D possibly corresponds to TRBD1 (6 bases). The germline V and J ends were trimmed by 1 base and 5 bases, with 14 bases remaining between them. The CDR3 is 14 residues long. Germline V gene data show CDR1 as GTSNPN and CDR2 as SVGIG (reference sequence). The CDR3 sequence is CAWSDQGSRTEAFF. The CDR3 DNA follows: TGTGCCTGGAGTGACCAGGGGTCGCGGACTGAAGCTTTCTTT.

The chain is built from TRBV19 and TRBJ1-2; D unresolved. CDR3 length equals 13 residues. With 7 bases removed from V and 3 bases from J, the gap between germline ends came to 12 bases. Germline V CDR1 and CDR2: LNHDA, SQIVND (reference sequence). The CDR3 nucleotides read TGTGCCAGTATATCTAGTTGGGACTATGGCTACACCTTC. Translation gives CASISSWDYGYTF.

As for this clone: Other DNA sequences in the sample encode the same CDR3. The chain recombines TRBV6-5 with TRBJ1-1; 10 bases align to TRBD1. V was pared by 2 bases and J by 5 bases, with 5 bases of the junction left unmatched. This CDR3 has 15 residues. CDR1 and CDR2 (germline): MNHEY, SVGAGI. CDR3 residues: CASSYTGQGGTEAFF. The DNA of the CDR3 is TGTGCCAGCAGTTACACTGGACAGGGGGGGACTGAAGCTTTCTTT.

The chain uses TRBV6-6 and TRBJ1-4; 8 positions agree with TRBD1. CDR3 size: 13 residues. Losses at the gene ends were 8 bases for V and 5 bases for J; bases not matched to a gene: 4. CDR1 and CDR2 from the germline V gene are MNHNY and SVGAGI (reference sequence). CDR3 bases: TGTGCCAGCGAGGACAGGGAAAATGAAAAACTGTTTTTT. This encodes CASEDRENEKLFF.

The chain joins TRBV2 to TRBJ1-5; 8 nucleotides line up with TRBD1. V gave up 2 bases and J gave up 16 bases; unmatched junction bases: 7. This CDR3 has 12 amino acids. Germline V gene sequence: CDR1 SNHLY, CDR2 FYNNEI. This CDR3 is CASSEWGQDGHF. The CDR3 nucleotides read TGTGCCAGCAGTGAATGGGGACAGGATGGACATTTT. Variable domain in full (rest from reference TRBV2 and TRBJ1-5): EPEVTQTPSHQVTQMGQEVILRCVPISNHLYFYWYRQILGQKVEFLVSFYNNEISEKSEIFDDQFSVERPDGSNFTLKIRSTKLEDSAMYFCASSEWGQDGHFGDGTRLSIL.

V gene TRBV30 combines with J gene TRBJ1-2, with no clear D. Germline assignment: CDR1 GTSNPN and CDR2 SVGIG (reference sequence). This CDR3 spans 13 amino acids. The V end lost 3 bases, the J end lost 8 bases, and 16 bases lay between the germline ends. The CDR3 DNA reads TGTGCCTGGAGCTCGTCCGGTGTCTGGGGCTACACCTTC. As protein: CAWSSSGVWGYTF.

The rearrangement joins TRBV7-2 to TRBJ2-1; 9 bases are shared with TRBD2. This CDR3 has 17 residues. Trimming removed 4 bases from V and 3 bases from J; junction bases left unmatched: 10. CDR1 SGHTA and CDR2 FQGNSA come from the germline V gene. This CDR3 is CASSYGSGTSYYNEQFF. CDR3 coding DNA: TGTGCCAGCAGCTACGGGTCCGGGACTAGCTACTACAATGAGCAGTTCTTC.

The chain has TRBV11-2 and TRBJ2-7, with TRBD1 identical over 7 bases. This CDR3 has 16 residues. From germline, CDR1 is SGHAT and CDR2 FQNNGV. V lost 4 bases to trimming and J lost 9 bases; unmatched junction nucleotides: 18. DNA of the CDR3: TGTGCCAGCAGCTCCTTCTTCGGCCGACAGGGTATGCGGCAGTACTTC. Translating it yields CASSSFFGRQGMRQYF. Full variable domain (outside the CDR3, taken from reference TRBV11-2 and TRBJ2-7): EAGVAQSPRYKIIEKRQSVAFWCNPISGHATLYWYQQILGQGPKLLIQFQNNGVVDDSQLPKDRFSAERLKGVDSTLKIQPAKLEDSAVYLCASSSFFGRQGMRQYFGPGTRLTVT.

This chain uses TRBV9 with TRBJ1-2, with D unresolved. The CDR3 length is 15 residues. V was pared by 3 bases and J by 7 bases, with 19 bases between. Per the germline V gene, CDR1 is SGDLS and CDR2 is YYNGEE. CDR3 DNA: TGTGCCAGCAGCGAAACCACAGTATCCGCGGGTGGCTACACCTTC. It yields the protein CASSETTVSAGGYTF.